This T cell receptor (beta chain) was documented in a study of identical twins. Study outcomes and limitations: For zero-insertion analyses, partial confounding could come from invariant MAIT and iNKT cells. In drawing conclusions, the study used cross-sectional statistical analysis and did not follow the same donors.

This clonotype was recorded at least ten times. What it binds is not known. The CDR3 is 14 amino acids. The V gene lost 3 bases and the J gene lost 0 bases, with 10 bases spanning the gap. CDR1 DFQATT and CDR2 SNEGSKA come from the germline V gene (reference sequence). TCRdb reprocessed the 5' RACE reads with MiXCR, giving one entry per CDR3 protein. This table holds around 370,000 distinct CDR3 sequences, roughly 9% found once. The rearrangement links TRBV20-1 to TRBJ2-3, with TRBD2 as a possible D gene (6 bases). Sequencing was done on a sample of naive T cells sorted from blood. The clonotype was recovered from a woman aged 45-60 years in good health. CDR3 sequence reads: CSASGRASTDTQYF. The CDR3 DNA reads TGCAGTGCTAGCGGGAGAGCTAGCACAGATACGCAGTATTTT.